The 6 T cell receptor beta chains listed next were all sequenced from one sample in a study of blood T cell repertoires in COVID-19. Libraries were prepared by immunoSEQ multiplex PCR; TCRdb keeps only in-frame clonotypes and omits some of them. The repertoire holds around 130,000 clones, with roughly 90% as singletons. Sequencing was carried out using peripheral blood. These receptors were taken from a man over 45 with active COVID-19.

The chain uses TRBV5-1 and TRBJ2-5; TRBD2 agrees at 12 bases. This CDR3 has 17 amino acids. Germline assignment: CDR1 SGHRS and CDR2 YFSETQ. Trimming took 1 base from V and 1 from J; bases not matched to a gene: 5. In nucleotides, the CDR3 is TGCGCCAGCAGCTTGAGTCTAGCGGGAGGGGGCCAAGAGACCCAGTACTTC. Protein product: CASSLSLAGGGQETQYF.

The chain combines TRBV10-3 with TRBJ1-5; a possible D gene is TRBD1 (6 bases). Trimming pared 3 bases from V and 4 bases from J, leaving 10 bases between. This CDR3 is 14 amino acids long. Germline CDR1 ENHRY, CDR2 SYGVKD. The CDR3: CAISDGQNNQPQHF. The CDR3 DNA reads TGTGCCATCAGTGACGGACAGAATAATCAGCCCCAGCATTTT.

This clone was observed once. The chain recombines TRBV30 with TRBJ1-5; 9 bases line up with TRBD1. CDR1 GTSNPN and CDR2 SVGIG come from the germline V gene (reference sequence). Trimming removed 0 bases from V and 4 bases from J; junction bases left unmatched: 7. The CDR3 consists of 16 residues. CDR3 loop: CAWSVPGTGFNQPQHF. In DNA, the CDR3 is TGTGCCTGGAGTGTACCCGGGACAGGGTTTAATCAGCCCCAGCATTTT.

This clone was observed once. The chain carries TRBV3-1 (or the pseudogene TRBV3-2) and TRBJ1-2, with D hard to call. Deletions cut 0 bases from V and 0 bases from J, with 14 bases between. The CDR3 sequence is 17 residues long. Germline V gene data show CDR1 as LGHDT and CDR2 as YNNKEL (reference sequence). CDR3 DNA: TGTGCCAGCAGCCAAGATTCCCTTGTACTGGCTAACTATGGCTACACCTTC. Protein sequence: CASSQDSLVLANYGYTF.

The chain carries TRBV5-8 and TRBJ2-7; D perhaps matches TRBD2 (5 bases). CDR1 and CDR2 from the germline V gene are SGHTS and YDEGEE. The V end was cut by 1 base, the J end by 2 bases, with 7 bases between. This CDR3 contains 13 residues. CDR3: CASSLRGTYEQYF. The CDR3 region has the DNA TGTGCCAGCAGCTTGCGGGGAACCTACGAGCAGTACTTC.

J is TRBJ1-5 and V is TRBV19; D unclear. Trimming took 4 bases from V and 2 from J, leaving 6 bases between them. Germline CDR1 reads LNHDA; CDR2 reads SQIVND (reference sequence). The CDR3 consists of 13 residues. CDR3 sequence reads: CASSTPGNQPQHF. CDR3 coding DNA: TGTGCCAGTAGTACCCCAGGCAATCAGCCCCAGCATTTT.